The 10 T cell receptor beta chains listed next were all sequenced from one sample in a study of Graves' ophthalmopathy and Graves' hyperthyroidism. RNA transcripts were the template, and TCR beta CDR3 regions were amplified from them. Scientists carried out first-round RT-PCR using HTBI primers and then a second-round multiplex PCR. MiXCR was run by TCRdb on the multiplex PCR reads, yielding one entry per CDR3 protein. Seen here are around 1,200,000 distinct CDR3 sequences, roughly 35% observed once, and the top ten hold more than 9.5%. The source material was peripheral blood or thyroid tissue (not recorded which). The receptors originated from an adult man with Graves' hyperthyroidism.

The J gene is TRBJ2-7, the V gene TRBV4-3; 8 positions match TRBD2. The V and J ends lost 4 bases and 0 bases, in that order; junction bases with no gene match: 5. The CDR3 runs 15 residues. Germline V gene data show CDR1 as LGHNA and CDR2 as YSLEER. The CDR3 bases are TGCGCCAGCAGCCCGAGACTAGCGTCCTCCTACGAGCAGTACTTC. Amino acids: CASSPRLASSYEQYF.

CDR3 bases: TGTGCCAGCAGTTTCGCAGGGGGTTCCGAGCAGTACTTC. Encoded protein: CASSFAGGSEQYF. The V gene is TRBV7-2, the J gene TRBJ2-7; 7 nucleotides match TRBD1. Trimming at V came to 6 bases and at J to 6 bases, leaving 8 bases not matched to a gene. The CDR3 covers 13 residues. Germline V gene sequence: CDR1 SGHTA, CDR2 FQGNSA.

Ten or more counts support this clonotype. The chain combines TRBV12-3 or TRBV12-4 with TRBJ2-7, with D unclear. CDR3 length equals 11 residues. Trimming shortened V by 5 bases and J by 8 bases, and 10 bases separated the two germline ends. CDR3 nucleotide sequence: TGTGCCAGCAGTCAATTTTATCAGCAGTACTTC. Protein sequence: CASSQFYQQYF.

As for this clonotype: Germline is not matched at one junction end, which may reflect a read error. Here the CDR3 reads CASNYSGTGDEKLFF. The CDR3 DNA reads as TGTGCCAGCAATTACTCGGGGACAGGGGATGAAAAACTGTTTTTT. The chain uses TRBV6-5 and TRBJ1-4, with 10 bases identical to TRBD1. The CDR3 consists of 15 residues. The germline V gene encodes CDR1 MNHEY and CDR2 SVGAGI.

A remark on this clonotype: A much larger clone is a single base away; this may be a read error. CDR3 amino acids: CASNLRREDHEQYF. CDR3 sequence (DNA): TGTGCCAGCAACTTACGGCGGGAGGACCACGAGCAGTACTTC. The chain combines TRBV7-2 with TRBJ2-7; 8 bases align to TRBD2. The germline CDR1 and CDR2 sequences are SGHTA and FQGNSA. The CDR3 consists of 14 residues.

This clonotype was picked up many times. V is TRBV7-6 and J is TRBJ2-5; D is uncertain. Germline values: CDR1 SGHVS, CDR2 FNYEAQ. Trimming left V 1 base short and J 9 bases short, with 9 bases between. This CDR3 is 12 amino acids long. This CDR3 reads CASSLGPQAQYF. In DNA form, the CDR3 reads TGTGCCAGCAGCTTAGGTCCGCAGGCCCAGTACTTC. Together with reference TRBV7-6 and TRBJ2-5, the CDR3 gives the full variable domain: GAGVSQSPRYKVTKRGQDVALRCDPISGHVSLYWYRQALGQGPEFLTYFNYEAQQDKSGLPNDRFSAERPEGSISTLTIQRTEQRDSAMYRCASSLGPQAQYFGPGTRLLVL.

This clonotype was seen only a few times. The chain couples TRBV7-2 to TRBJ2-7, with TRBD2 matching 8 bases. Losses at the gene ends were 3 bases for V and 5 bases for J; bases not matched to a gene: 12. This CDR3 region has 16 residues. CDR1 and CDR2 (germline): SGHTA, FQGNSA. The CDR3 DNA sequence: TGTGCCAGCAGCTTGCGGAGCCCGGGACTAGAGGACGAGCAGTACTTC. This sequence encodes CASSLRSPGLEDEQYF.

This clonotype came up a few times. This rearrangement joins TRBV7-8 to TRBJ1-2; D ambiguous. From germline, CDR1 is SGHVS and CDR2 FQNEAQ. With 2 bases removed from V and 4 bases from J, the gap between germline ends came to 8 bases. The CDR3 consists of 13 residues. This CDR3 is CASSLREAYGYTF. CDR3 nucleotides: TGTGCCAGCAGCTTACGAGAAGCCTATGGCTACACCTTC.

This sequence joins TRBV2 and TRBJ2-6; no clear D. The CDR3 runs 15 residues. Looked up from germline, CDR1 is SNHLY and CDR2 is FYNNEI. Trimming took off 3 bases at V and 1 base at J, with 7 bases between the two ends. DNA of the CDR3: TGTGCCAGCAGTGAGTGGAAATCTGGGGCCAACGTCCTGACTTTC. Its protein product is CASSEWKSGANVLTF.

There are a few counts of this clonotype. The J gene is TRBJ2-2, the V gene TRBV5-4; D remains unclear. Germline-derived CDR1 and CDR2 are SGHNT and YYREEE (reference sequence). The CDR3 is 15 amino acids. V was pared by 4 bases and J by 3 bases, with 13 bases between. CDR3 nucleotide sequence: TGTGCCAGCAGCCCAACACCTCTTGACACCGGGGAGCTGTTTTTT. Protein sequence: CASSPTPLDTGELFF.